Below are 25 T cell receptor beta chains sequenced from a single sample in a study of early T cells in non-severe SARS-CoV-2 infection. TCRdb redid the calling of the 5' RACE reads with MiXCR, one entry per CDR3 protein. The repertoire consists of fewer than 55,000 distinct CDR3 sequences, with under 7.5% occurring once and the leading ten covering less than 25%. Material: whole blood, obtained at baseline. These receptors were obtained from an adult who was a healthcare worker with PCR-confirmed SARS-CoV-2 infection or an uninfected control (not recorded which).

Worth noting for this clonotype: An end of the junction does not agree with germline; a read error may underlie this. J is TRBJ2-1 and V is TRBV12-3 or TRBV12-4; D might be TRBD2 (5 bases). The CDR3 extends over 13 amino acids. CDR3 region: CASSLVTRDSSLF. In nucleotides, the CDR3 is TGTGCCAGCAGTTTAGTGACCCGGGATAGTTCTCTCTTC.

The chain links TRBV12-3 or TRBV12-4 to TRBJ1-2; D is undetermined. The length of the CDR3 is 13 residues. V was clipped by 8 bases and J by 5 bases, with 15 bases between them. CDR3 sequence (DNA): TGTGCCAGCTCCGCCCCGTTAGGTTATGGCTACACCTTC. Translated: CASSAPLGYGYTF.

The gene calls are TRBV30 and TRBJ2-3; D tentatively reads TRBD1 or TRBD2 (5 bases each). CDR1 GTSNPN and CDR2 SVGIG come from the germline V gene (reference sequence). Trimming stripped 3 bases from V and 2 bases from J, with 12 bases between. This CDR3 region has 14 residues. CDR3 protein: CAWRGDSNTDTQYF. For the CDR3, the DNA is TGTGCCTGGAGGGGGGATTCAAACACAGATACGCAGTATTTT. The variable domain in full, completed from reference TRBV30 and TRBJ2-3, reads SQTIHQWPATLVQPVGSPLSLECTVEGTSNPNLYWYRQAAGRGLQLLFYSVGIGQISSEVPQNLSASRPQDRQFILSSKKLLLSDSGFYLCAWRGDSNTDTQYFGPGTRLTVL.

Ten or more counts support this clonotype. The chain is built from TRBV29-1 and TRBJ2-1; D unclear. V shed 2 bases and J shed 5 bases, with 4 bases lying between them. The CDR3 has 11 residues. Germline V lookup: CDR1 SQVTM, CDR2 ANQGSEA. The CDR3 nucleotides are TGCAGCGTTGAACTCGACAATGAGCAGTTCTTC. Its protein product is CSVELDNEQFF.

The chain carries TRBV3-1 and TRBJ2-7; D is possibly TRBD1 (5 bases). Trimming stripped 1 base from V and 4 bases from J, with 17 bases between. Germline V gene lookup returns CDR1 LGHDT and CDR2 YNNKEL (reference sequence). The CDR3 runs 16 residues. The CDR3 region has the DNA TGTGCCAGCAGCCAAGCCGGCGAGACAGTTAAGTACGAGCAGTACTTC. This gives the protein CASSQAGETVKYEQYF.

This clonotype occurred many times. The chain has TRBV27 and TRBJ1-1, with D perhaps TRBD1 (6 bases). Trimming left V 6 bases short and J 3 bases short, with 11 bases between. CDR1 MNHEY and CDR2 SMNVEV come from the germline V gene (reference sequence). CDR3 size: 13 residues. Here the CDR3 DNA reads TGTGCCAGCAGGACGGGGGGGCACACTGAAGCTTTCTTT. Protein: CASRTGGHTEAFF.

Ten or more counts support this clonotype. The rearrangement links TRBV30 to TRBJ2-3, with 8 bases matching TRBD2. Germline CDR1 and CDR2: GTSNPN and SVGIG (reference sequence). With 7 bases clipped from V and 2 bases from J, the junction kept 2 bases outside the gene matches. The CDR3 loop spans 12 amino acids. The DNA for the CDR3 is TGTGCCTTAGCGGGGACCACAGATACGCAGTATTTT. Amino acid sequence: CALAGTTDTQYF.

This clonotype was seen at least ten times. This chain uses TRBV12-3 or TRBV12-4 with TRBJ1-5; TRBD1 might be the D (5 bases). The CDR3 is 14 amino acids. V was shortened by 5 bases and J by 7 bases, with 15 bases between the two germline ends. This CDR3 is CASSRDSRGQPQHF. The CDR3 DNA is TGTGCCAGCAGTCGAGACAGCCGCGGCCAGCCCCAGCATTTT.

V gene TRBV24-1 combines with J gene TRBJ2-3, with 7 bases matching TRBD1. The CDR3 covers 16 residues. Losses at the gene ends were 9 bases for V and 0 bases for J; bases not matched to a gene: 11. The germline V gene has CDR1 KGHDR and CDR2 SFDVKD. The CDR3 DNA reads as TGTGCCACCGAATCCGGGACAGCCCAAAGCACAGATACGCAGTATTTT. This encodes CATESGTAQSTDTQYF.

This clonotype has only a few counts. This sequence joins TRBV4-2 and TRBJ1-1; D not certain. V gave up 0 bases and J gave up 11 bases, with 10 bases separating them. This CDR3 comprises 12 residues. Germline CDR1 and CDR2: LGHNA and YNFKEQ. The CDR3 region has the DNA TGTGCCAGCAGCCAAGAGGGCCGTTGGGCTTTCTTT. It specifies CASSQEGRWAFF.

The sample holds a few counts of this clonotype. The chain joins TRBV6-5 to TRBJ1-2; 9 bases agree with TRBD1. The V gene end was trimmed by 2 bases and the J gene end by 7 bases; junction bases not matched to a gene: 11. This CDR3 is built from 16 residues. Germline CDR1 reads MNHEY; CDR2 reads SVGAGI. The CDR3 region has the DNA TGTGCCAGCAGTTACCCCATGGACAGGGGAGTACGTGGCTACACCTTC. This codes for CASSYPMDRGVRGYTF.

This clonotype was observed at least ten times. The V gene is TRBV30, the J gene TRBJ1-6; D is undetermined. CDR1 GTSNPN and CDR2 SVGIG come from the germline V gene (reference sequence). V lost 4 bases, J lost 9 bases, and 13 bases lay in between. The CDR3 consists of 13 residues. CDR3 region: CAWKIQAASPLHF. The CDR3 coding sequence is TGTGCCTGGAAAATCCAGGCAGCTTCACCCCTCCACTTT.

This clonotype was picked up many times. The chain combines TRBV6-2 or TRBV6-3 with TRBJ2-3; D remains unclear. The CDR3 extends over 13 amino acids. Per germline, CDR1 MNHEY and CDR2 SVGEGT. V shed 6 bases and J shed 2 bases, with 9 bases lying between them. The CDR3 sequence is CASRADSTDTQYF. CDR3 nucleotides: TGTGCCAGCAGAGCTGACTCCACAGATACGCAGTATTTT.

This clonotype occurred many times. The chain couples TRBV28 to TRBJ1-1, with unresolved D. The V and J ends lost 7 bases and 5 bases respectively, with 17 bases between them. Germline lookup yields CDR1 MDHEN and CDR2 SYDVKM. The CDR3 runs to 14 residues. The CDR3 coding sequence is TGTGCCAGCATAACAGCGAGGATTAGTACTGAAGCTTTCTTT. Amino acid sequence: CASITARISTEAFF.

This clonotype was detected ten times or more. This chain joins TRBV20-1 and TRBJ2-3; D may be TRBD2 (6 bases). This CDR3 spans 14 amino acids. Germline lookup yields CDR1 DFQATT and CDR2 SNEGSKA (reference sequence). Trimming shortened V by 5 bases and J by 3 bases, and 15 bases separated the two germline ends. CDR3 sequence reads: CSARRAGRTDTQYF. In nucleotides, the CDR3 is TGCAGTGCTCGGAGGGCAGGGCGTACAGATACGCAGTATTTT.

CDR3 residues: CASSLASDRGGELFF. The CDR3 coding sequence is TGTGCCAGCAGCTTAGCGTCGGATCGAGGCGGGGAGCTGTTTTTT. The chain is built from TRBV7-9 and TRBJ2-2; D gene unclear. Germline CDR1 is SEHNR and CDR2 is FQNEAQ (reference sequence). This CDR3 has 15 residues. V lost 0 bases and J 7 bases, leaving 12 bases between the germline ends.

This clonotype appeared many times. The rearrangement joins TRBV4-1 to TRBJ1-2; perhaps TRBD1 as D (5 bases). The ends were cut back, 4 bases at V and 4 bases at J, with 16 bases in the middle. The germline V gene encodes CDR1 MGHRA and CDR2 YSYEKL. The CDR3 runs 15 residues. CDR3 in amino acids: CASSRDETGSYGYTF. The CDR3 DNA follows: TGCGCCAGCAGCCGCGATGAAACAGGAAGCTATGGCTACACCTTC.

This clonotype was found many times. V usage is TRBV9 and J usage is TRBJ2-7; TRBD2 matches at 10 bases. V trimming: 4 bases; J trimming: 3 bases; junction bases outside the gene matches: 4. This CDR3 spans 14 amino acids. Germline assignment: CDR1 SGDLS and CDR2 YYNGEE. CDR3 residues: CASSRTSGVYEQYF. As DNA, the CDR3 is TGTGCCAGCAGCCGGACTAGCGGAGTCTACGAGCAGTACTTC.

This clonotype appeared many times. V gene TRBV29-1 combines with J gene TRBJ2-1; the D gene is possibly TRBD1 (6 bases). V dropped 3 bases and J dropped 8 bases, with 11 bases sitting between them. This CDR3 spans 12 amino acids. Germline V lookup: CDR1 SQVTM, CDR2 ANQGSEA. The CDR3 reads CSVDKTGDEQFF. Here the CDR3 DNA reads TGCAGCGTTGATAAGACAGGCGATGAGCAGTTCTTC.

This clonotype came up a few times. At one of its ends the junction is not consistent with the germline gene, which may arise from a read error. The chain joins TRBV6-2 or TRBV6-3 to TRBJ2-1; 9 nucleotides match TRBD1. This CDR3 has 14 amino acids. The germline V gene has CDR1 MNHEY and CDR2 SVGEGT. The CDR3 sequence is CASSAGTGLPPEPF. The CDR3 nucleotides read TGTGCCAGCAGTGCCGGGACAGGGTTGCCCCCCGAGCCATTC.

In this sample, this clonotype turned up many times. The V call is TRBV20-1, the J call TRBJ2-1, with 11 bases matching TRBD1. The CDR3 contains 15 residues. After removal of 6 bases from V and 8 bases from J, the junction contained 12 bases not matched to a gene. Germline CDR1 is DFQATT and CDR2 is SNEGSKA (reference sequence). CDR3 region: CSAHLDRGQGDEQFF. DNA of the CDR3: TGCAGTGCCCACCTGGACAGGGGGCAAGGCGATGAGCAGTTCTTC.

This clonotype was counted many times. The rearrangement joins TRBV28 to TRBJ2-1; the match to TRBD1 covers 7 bases. Germline CDR1 is MDHEN and CDR2 is SYDVKM. After removal of 5 bases from V and 6 bases from J, the junction contained 13 bases not matched to a gene. The CDR3 consists of 16 residues. The CDR3 sequence is CASSKPVDRRSNEQFF. CDR3 nucleotide sequence: TGTGCCAGCAGTAAGCCCGTGGACAGGAGGAGCAATGAGCAGTTCTTC.

This clonotype was picked up a small number of times. The chain links TRBV12-3 or TRBV12-4 to TRBJ1-1, with TRBD1 as a possible D gene (5 bases). The CDR3 is made up of 14 amino acids. Deletions cut 6 bases from V and 5 bases from J, with 16 bases between. CDR3 residues: CASSPDTWGTEAFF. Here the CDR3 DNA reads TGTGCCAGCAGCCCTGACACATGGGGGACTGAAGCTTTCTTT.

This clonotype was observed a handful of times. The J gene is TRBJ1-2, the V gene TRBV19, with unresolved D. The V gene lost 2 bases and the J gene lost 0 bases, with 10 bases spanning the gap. Germline V CDR1 and CDR2: LNHDA, SQIVND (reference sequence). The CDR3 loop spans 15 amino acids. CDR3 bases: TGTGCCAGTAGTATATACACCGAGACTAACTATGGCTACACCTTC. It codes for CASSIYTETNYGYTF.

This clonotype was counted at least ten times. The rearrangement joins TRBV29-1 to TRBJ2-1; 15 bases line up with TRBD2. The CDR3 is 18 amino acids. Germline V gives CDR1 SQVTM, CDR2 ANQGSEA. The V gene end was trimmed by 5 bases and the J gene end by 5 bases; junction bases not matched to a gene: 13. The chain's CDR3 is CSVRGLAGGKFYDNEQFF. CDR3 in DNA: TGCAGCGTTCGCGGACTAGCGGGAGGGAAGTTCTATGACAATGAGCAGTTCTTC.